The present T cell receptor (beta chain) was sequenced within a study of blood T cell repertoires in COVID-19 (dated by TCRdb to the early 2020s). Describing the broader study: The collaborator samples originated in the United States, Italy and Spain and spanned the acute and convalescent phases of COVID-19. The dataset comprised deeply sampled blood TCRbeta repertoires from subjects exposed to, actively infected with, or recovered from COVID-19. The repertoires were made available in a free public database intended to serve as a resource for research on the immune response to SARS-CoV-2. The samples were drawn from the first 160 participants of the ongoing ImmuneRACE study and from some 1,300 subjects provided by 6 global collaborators. A de-identified subject ID, COVID-19 status, age in years and sex were almost always included in the sample metadata. The material from the prospective study consisted of cDNA or gDNA derived from T cells, B-cell-depleted T cells, or PBMCs. Where available, HLA class I and class II types were obtained from metadata supplied by the sample provider rather than from assay-based typing. General findings and caveats noted by the study authors: The amount of clinical and demographic metadata varied by source and participant and was provided uncurated.

On this clone: Its antigen remains unidentified. No qualities accompany the bases; no much larger clone lies one base away.

Sequences SEHNR (CDR1) and FQNEAQ (CDR2) are obtained from the germline V gene (reference sequence). Taken from cysteine to phenylalanine, the CDR3 has 15 residues. The DNA shown is the 45-base CDR3, in frame from base 1. V is cut back by 3 bases and J by 9 bases, with 7 bases in the junction unmatched. TCRbeta CDR3 regions were amplified from genomic DNA using the immunoSEQ Assay, a bias-controlled multiplex PCR. The authors' pipeline ran thus. The number of nucleated cells in each sample was estimated from the amplification of reference gene primers within the assay. To quantify the absolute abundance of each unique TCRbeta CDR3 rearrangement, sequence reads were collapsed and filtered. For each sample, productive Simpson clonality was calculated by taking the square root of Simpson's diversity index across productive rearrangements. This immuneACCESS table, as held by TCRdb, lists in-frame sequences with V and J called but not all clones. Of the missing ones, under half trace to an unresolved V gene in checked studies; the others have no known cause. That table gives V, J and clone size, and the DNA gave D and trimming. The sample yields about 200,000 clones; almost 85% were counted once. In total, the top ten clones hold 6.9% of the sample.

The collaborating institutions used their own protocols to collect whole blood in K2EDTA tubes. For TCRbeta analysis, collaborator samples were shipped as frozen whole blood, as isolated PBMCs, or as DNA extracted from either sample type. Here the chain combines TRBV7-9 and TRBJ1-6; 8 junctional bases match TRBD1. The specimen was peripheral blood. The receptor was derived from a human donor with acute or convalescent COVID-19. The donor label of this sample is uncertain. The DNA sequence is TGTGCCAGCAGCTTGGACAGGGATGGTGTTTCACCCCTCCACTTT. Translated, it gives CASSLDRDGVSPLHF.